The clone carrying this T cell receptor beta chain was seen many times. What it recognizes is unknown. T-allo10 cells from the graft donor were described as anergic, host-alloantigen-specific, and alloantigen-specific suppressors. MiXCR, run by TCRdb on the reads, gives a single entry per CDR3 protein. Among 60,000 to 80,000 distinct CDR3 sequences listed, 63% were seen once. The sample originates from a study of type 1 regulatory T cells. At the level of the study: An in vitro protocol generated T-allo10, a Tr1-enriched, alloantigen-specific CD4 T cell product.

There are 16 residues in the CDR3. Germline trimming cut 0 bases from V and 2 bases from J; bases unmatched to any gene: 5. CDR1 and CDR2 (germline): SGHTA, FQGNSA. The receptor's source is a human donor in good health. The rearrangement joins TRBV7-2 to TRBJ2-5, with 8 bases lining up with TRBD2. The specimen sequenced was cultured T cells, either the whole culture or a sorted T cell fraction (not recorded which). Subset reported: Tr1-enriched cell product generated in vitro against host alloantigens. CDR3 loop: CASSLAVVAGQETQYF. The CDR3 DNA follows: TGTGCCAGCAGCTTAGCGGTAGTAGCGGGGCAAGAGACCCAGTACTTC.